What follows is one TCR beta chain and its context. The data originate from a study of blood T cell repertoires in COVID-19. TCRdb's table, derived via immunoSEQ multiplex PCR, lists solely in-frame clones and lacks some. The sample records under 200,000 clones, around 85% being singletons. Trimming cost V 0 bases and J 7 bases, with 13 bases left between them. Germline values: CDR1 MGHRA, CDR2 YSYEKL. This CDR3 spans 15 amino acids. The sample consisted of peripheral blood. The chain joins TRBV4-1 to TRBJ1-5; D is possibly TRBD1 (6 bases). The source of this sequence is a woman aged 55-70 years with COVID-19, enrolled during active disease. The CDR3 is CASSQDSRGGQPQHF. CDR3 sequence (DNA): TGCGCCAGCAGCCAAGATAGCAGGGGTGGACAGCCCCAGCATTTT.